Presented here are 5 T cell receptor beta chains from one specimen sequenced in a study of T cells in Graves' hyperthyroidism and ophthalmopathy. TCR beta CDR3 regions were amplified from RNA transcripts. First-round RT-PCR of the TCR CDR3 relied on the HTBI primer set. TCRdb re-derived calls from the multiplex PCR reads in MiXCR, one entry per CDR3 protein. The sample lists fewer than 110,000 distinct CDR3 sequences; about a sixth were seen once. Sequences were obtained from blood. The receptors were sampled from a woman aged 50 to 65 with Graves' hyperthyroidism.

This clonotype was counted at least ten times. The chain is built from TRBV12-3 or TRBV12-4 and TRBJ2-2, with D possibly matching TRBD2 (5 bases). The V gene lost 3 bases and the J gene lost 7 bases, with 6 bases spanning the gap. CDR3 size: 12 residues. CDR3 sequence: CASSFGVGELFF. The CDR3 DNA reads as TGTGCCAGCAGTTTCGGGGTCGGGGAGCTGTTTTTT.

This chain uses TRBV28 with TRBJ1-1, with D maybe TRBD1 (6 bases). Germline V gene lookup returns CDR1 MDHEN and CDR2 SYDVKM. Trimming shortened V by 6 bases and J by 4 bases, and 18 bases separated the two germline ends. The length of the CDR3 is 15 residues. This chain's CDR3 is CASSARGDNPTEAFF. CDR3 coding DNA: TGTGCCAGCAGCGCCCGCGGGGACAATCCCACTGAAGCTTTCTTT.

This clonotype came up many times. The V gene is TRBV28, the J gene TRBJ1-2; D remains ambiguous. V shed 6 bases and J shed 2 bases, with 10 bases lying between them. The length of the CDR3 is 13 residues. The V gene's germline CDR1 is MDHEN and CDR2 SYDVKM. The CDR3 DNA follows: TGTGCCAGCAGCTCTTGGCGCAACTATGGCTACACCTTC. It codes for CASSSWRNYGYTF.

This clonotype was seen ten or more times. V is TRBV27 and J is TRBJ1-6; D remains unclear. Trimming cost V 6 bases and J 3 bases, with 12 bases left between them. The CDR3 totals 15 residues. The germline V gene has CDR1 MNHEY and CDR2 SMNVEV (reference sequence). CDR3 amino acids: CASRTVRLYNSPLHF. CDR3 bases: TGTGCCAGCAGGACGGTGAGGCTCTATAATTCACCCCTCCACTTT.

The chain joins TRBV11-2 to TRBJ2-3; TRBD2 matches at 15 bases. This CDR3 contains 20 residues. Looked up from germline, CDR1 is SGHAT and CDR2 is FQNNGV. With 1 base clipped from V and 1 base from J, the junction kept 9 bases outside the gene matches. This CDR3 reads CASSLGKPGLAGGGTDTQYF. DNA for the CDR3: TGTGCCAGCAGCTTAGGCAAACCGGGACTAGCGGGAGGCGGCACAGATACGCAGTATTTT.